The present T cell receptor (beta chain) was sequenced within a study of T cell changes during pregnancy in multiple sclerosis. Germline V gives CDR1 MDHEN, CDR2 SYDVKM. The length of the CDR3 is 14 residues. J lost 6 bases, V lost 5 bases, and 5 bases had no gene match. Sequencing used immunoSEQ multiplex PCR; TCRdb keeps in-frame clones, though not all of them. The repertoire has about 30,000 clones, about nine tenths of them found once; the top ten carry about 4.5%. This sequence originates from a female donor with multiple sclerosis, enrolled in a pregnancy study. The chain links TRBV28 to TRBJ2-4; 9 nucleotides align to TRBD1. The sequenced sample was CD8+ T cells from peripheral blood mononuclear cells, obtained in the second trimester of pregnancy. The CDR3 reads CASSPGTGRNIQYF. The CDR3 DNA reads TGTGCCAGCAGTCCCGGGACAGGGAGAAACATTCAGTACTTC.